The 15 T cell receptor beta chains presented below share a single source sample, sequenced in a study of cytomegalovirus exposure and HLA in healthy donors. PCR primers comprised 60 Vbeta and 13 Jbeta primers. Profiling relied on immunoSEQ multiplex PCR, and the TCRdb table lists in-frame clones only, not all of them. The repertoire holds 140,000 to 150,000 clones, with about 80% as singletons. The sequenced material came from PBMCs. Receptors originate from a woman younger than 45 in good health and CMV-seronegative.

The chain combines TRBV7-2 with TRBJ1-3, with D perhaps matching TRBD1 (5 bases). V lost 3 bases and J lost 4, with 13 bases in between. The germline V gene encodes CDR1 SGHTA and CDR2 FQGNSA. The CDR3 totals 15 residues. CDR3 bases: TGTGCCAGCAGCTTGGGAGGGACTGTCGGAAACACCATATATTTT. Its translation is CASSLGGTVGNTIYF. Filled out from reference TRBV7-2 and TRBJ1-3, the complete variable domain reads GAGVSQSPSNKVTEKGKDVELRCDPISGHTALYWYRQSLGQGLEFLIYFQGNSAPDKSGLPSDRFSAERTGGSVSTLTIQRTQQEDSAVYLCASSLGGTVGNTIYFGEGSWLTVV.

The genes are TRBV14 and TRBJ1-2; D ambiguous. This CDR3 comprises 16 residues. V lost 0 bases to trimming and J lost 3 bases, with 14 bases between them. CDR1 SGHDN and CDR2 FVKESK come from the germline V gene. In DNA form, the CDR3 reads TGTGCCAGCAGCCAAGATCAGGAGGGCCGTGACTATGGCTACACCTTC. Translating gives CASSQDQEGRDYGYTF.

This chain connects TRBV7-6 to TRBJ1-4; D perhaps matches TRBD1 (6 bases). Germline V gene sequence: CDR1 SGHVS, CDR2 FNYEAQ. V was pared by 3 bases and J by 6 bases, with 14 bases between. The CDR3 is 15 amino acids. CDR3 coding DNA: TGTGCCAGCAGCTTGGACGTGGGGGCTGATGAAAAACTGTTTTTT. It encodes CASSLDVGADEKLFF.

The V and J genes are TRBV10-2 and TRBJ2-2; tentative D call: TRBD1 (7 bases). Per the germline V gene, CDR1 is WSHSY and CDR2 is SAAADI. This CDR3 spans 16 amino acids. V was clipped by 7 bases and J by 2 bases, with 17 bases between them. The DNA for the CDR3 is TGCGCCAGCACCAAAGGGGGGACAGTTAACACCGGGGAGCTGTTTTTT. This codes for CASTKGGTVNTGELFF.

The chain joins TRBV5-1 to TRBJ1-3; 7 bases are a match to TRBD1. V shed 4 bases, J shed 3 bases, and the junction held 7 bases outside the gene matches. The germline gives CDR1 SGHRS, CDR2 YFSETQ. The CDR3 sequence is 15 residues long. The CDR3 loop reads CASSIEGAHGNTIYF. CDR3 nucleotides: TGCGCCAGCAGCATCGAGGGGGCGCATGGAAACACCATATATTTT.

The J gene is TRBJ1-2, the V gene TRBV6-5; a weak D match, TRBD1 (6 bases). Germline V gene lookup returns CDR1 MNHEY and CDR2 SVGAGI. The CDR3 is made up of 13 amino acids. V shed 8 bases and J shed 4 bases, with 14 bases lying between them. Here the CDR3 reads CASAQGGIYGYTF. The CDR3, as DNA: TGTGCCAGCGCACAGGGTGGTATCTATGGCTACACCTTC.

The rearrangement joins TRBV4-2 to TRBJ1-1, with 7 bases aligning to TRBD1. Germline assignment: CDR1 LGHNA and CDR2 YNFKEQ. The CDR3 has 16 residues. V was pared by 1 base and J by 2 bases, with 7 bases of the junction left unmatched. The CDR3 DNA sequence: TGTGCCAGCAGCCAAGCGAGACAGGGAGCAAACACTGAAGCTTTCTTT. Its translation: CASSQARQGANTEAFF.

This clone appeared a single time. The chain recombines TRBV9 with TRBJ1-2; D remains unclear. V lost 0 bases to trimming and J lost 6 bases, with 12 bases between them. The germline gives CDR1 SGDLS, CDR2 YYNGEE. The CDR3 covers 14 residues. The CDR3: CASSVVTGLDGYTF. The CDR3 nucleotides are TGTGCCAGCAGCGTAGTGACGGGATTGGATGGCTACACCTTC. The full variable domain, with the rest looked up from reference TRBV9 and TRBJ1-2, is DSGVTQTPKHLITATGQRVTLRCSPRSGDLSVYWYQQSLDQGLQFLIQYYNGEERAKGNILERFSAQQFPDLHSELNLSSLELGDSALYFCASSVVTGLDGYTFGSGTRLTVV.

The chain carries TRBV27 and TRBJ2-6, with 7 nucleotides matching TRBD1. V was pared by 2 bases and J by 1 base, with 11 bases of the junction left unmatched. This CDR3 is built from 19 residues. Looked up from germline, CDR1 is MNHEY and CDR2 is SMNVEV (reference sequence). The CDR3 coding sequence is TGTGCCAGCAGTTTAAACGGAGTCAGGGGGTCGTCTGGGGCCAACGTCCTGACTTTC. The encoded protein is CASSLNGVRGSSGANVLTF.

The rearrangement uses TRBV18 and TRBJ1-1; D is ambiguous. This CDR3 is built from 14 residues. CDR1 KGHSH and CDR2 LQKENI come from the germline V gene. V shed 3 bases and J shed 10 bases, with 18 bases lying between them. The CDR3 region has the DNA TGTGCCAGCTCACCTTTTCAAACTGATGGCGGAGCTTTCTTT. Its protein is CASSPFQTDGGAFF.

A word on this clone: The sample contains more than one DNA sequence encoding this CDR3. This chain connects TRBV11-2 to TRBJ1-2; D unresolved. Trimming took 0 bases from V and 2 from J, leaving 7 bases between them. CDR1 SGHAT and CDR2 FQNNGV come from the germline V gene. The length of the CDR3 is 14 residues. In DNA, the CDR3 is TGTGCCAGCAGCTTAGATCCGGGGAACTATGGCTACACCTTC. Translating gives CASSLDPGNYGYTF.

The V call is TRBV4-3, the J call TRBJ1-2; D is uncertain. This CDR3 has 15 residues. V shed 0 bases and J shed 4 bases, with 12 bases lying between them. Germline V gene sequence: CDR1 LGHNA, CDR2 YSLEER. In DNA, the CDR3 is TGCGCCAGCAGCCAAGAGTGGGTACAGCCCTATGGCTACACCTTC. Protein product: CASSQEWVQPYGYTF.

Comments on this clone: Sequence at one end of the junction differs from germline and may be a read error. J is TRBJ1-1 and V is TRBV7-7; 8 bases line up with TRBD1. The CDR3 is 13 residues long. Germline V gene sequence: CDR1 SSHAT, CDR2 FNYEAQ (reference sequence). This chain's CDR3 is CASSVGQGLEAFF. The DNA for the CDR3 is TGTGCTAGCAGCGTAGGACAGGGATTAGAAGCTTTCTTT. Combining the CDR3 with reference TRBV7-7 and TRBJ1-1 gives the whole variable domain GAGVSQSPRYKVTKRGQDVTLRCDPISSHATLYWYQQALGQGPEFLTYFNYEAQPDKSGLPSDRFSAERPEGSISTLTIQRTEQRDSAMYRCASSVGQGLEAFFGQGTRLTVV.

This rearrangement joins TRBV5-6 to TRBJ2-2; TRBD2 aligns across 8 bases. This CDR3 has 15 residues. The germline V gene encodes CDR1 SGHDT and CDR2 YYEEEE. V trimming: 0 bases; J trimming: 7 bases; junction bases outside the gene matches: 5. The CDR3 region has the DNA TGTGCCAGCAGCTTGGCGGGGGGGCCGAACGGGGAGCTGTTTTTT. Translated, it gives CASSLAGGPNGELFF.

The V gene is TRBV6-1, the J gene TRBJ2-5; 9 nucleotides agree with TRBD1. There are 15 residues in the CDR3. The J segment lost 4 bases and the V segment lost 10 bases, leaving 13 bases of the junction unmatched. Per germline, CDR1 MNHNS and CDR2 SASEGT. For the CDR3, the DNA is TGTGCCACCACAACCGGGACAGGGTTGGGAGAGACCCAGTACTTC. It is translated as CATTTGTGLGETQYF.